Below are 9 T cell receptor beta chains sequenced from a single sample in a study of T cells after yellow fever vaccination. In TCRdb, the 5' RACE reads were re-called with MiXCR into one record per CDR3 protein. The sample has roughly 350,000 distinct CDR3 sequences; 4.1% are singletons. Sequencing was performed on PBMCs, taken 5 days after the yellow fever booster vaccination. The receptors stem from a man between 18 and 29 years old who received the YFV17D yellow fever vaccine.

This clonotype was observed many times. The genes are TRBV6-2 or TRBV6-3 and TRBJ2-5, with no clear D. The CDR3 length is 13 residues. V lost 7 bases and J lost 2, with 11 bases in between. Germline CDR1 is MNHEY and CDR2 is SVGEGT. The CDR3 DNA is TGTGCCAGCACCCTGACGGAACAAGAGACCCAGTACTTC. It yields the protein CASTLTEQETQYF.

This clonotype has just a few counts. The chain couples TRBV20-1 to TRBJ2-4, with 8 positions matching TRBD2. The CDR3 runs to 15 residues. The ends lost 2 bases at V and 7 bases at J; junction bases unmatched: 10. Germline V gene sequence: CDR1 DFQATT, CDR2 SNEGSKA (reference sequence). The CDR3 here is CSARNSGTPGNIQYF. CDR3 DNA sequence: TGCAGTGCTAGAAATAGCGGGACCCCGGGGAACATTCAGTACTTC.

The chain links TRBV20-1 to TRBJ1-1; D is uncertain. The germline V gene encodes CDR1 DFQATT and CDR2 SNEGSKA (reference sequence). The CDR3 length is 14 residues. Trimming stripped 5 bases from V and 1 base from J, with 14 bases between. The CDR3 nucleotides are TGCAGTGCTGGAGCCAAACTGGGGAACACTGAAGCTTTCTTT. Translation gives CSAGAKLGNTEAFF.

The chain carries TRBV6-5 and TRBJ1-4; no firm D call. V shed 0 bases and J shed 6 bases, with 14 bases lying between them. CDR1 and CDR2 (germline): MNHEY, SVGAGI. This CDR3 has 16 residues. CDR3 DNA: TGTGCCAGCAGTTACTCGTGGAGGGCGGTCGATGAAAAACTGTTTTTT. It codes for CASSYSWRAVDEKLFF.

The rearrangement links TRBV7-2 to TRBJ1-1; D gene ambiguous. This CDR3 contains 16 residues. V lost 2 bases, J lost 4 bases, and 17 bases lay in between. The germline V gene encodes CDR1 SGHTA and CDR2 FQGNSA. In nucleotides, the CDR3 is TGTGCCAGCAGCTTATCGGGTCTACTTTTATCCACTGAAGCTTTCTTT. This encodes CASSLSGLLLSTEAFF.

This clonotype was recorded many times. The rearrangement joins TRBV6-2 or TRBV6-3 to TRBJ1-1, with D unresolved. The germline V gene encodes CDR1 MNHEY and CDR2 SVGEGT. The CDR3 contains 14 residues. V lost 8 bases and J 1 base, leaving 14 bases between the germline ends. DNA for the CDR3: TGTGCCAGCCAGACCCCCTTTCCGAACACTGAAGCTTTCTTT. This codes for CASQTPFPNTEAFF.

In this sample, this clonotype turned up a few times. The V call is TRBV10-3, the J call TRBJ2-3; possibly TRBD1 or TRBD2 for D (5 bases each). Germline CDR1 ENHRY, CDR2 SYGVKD. The CDR3 loop spans 13 amino acids. V was pared by 5 bases and J by 0 bases, with 6 bases between. CDR3 in amino acids: CAISRDSTDTQYF. The DNA for the CDR3 is TGTGCCATCAGTCGGGACAGCACAGATACGCAGTATTTT.

CDR3 nucleotide sequence: TGTGCCAGCATCCCCCGGACCCACAACGTCCTGACTTTC. Translation gives CASIPRTHNVLTF. The chain is built from TRBV28 and TRBJ2-6; D is ambiguous. CDR1 is MDHEN and CDR2 is SYDVKM in the germline V gene. Trimming stripped 7 bases from V and 9 bases from J, with 13 bases between. The CDR3 has 13 residues.

J is TRBJ1-2 and V is TRBV20-1, with TRBD1 matching over 11 bases. The V gene end was trimmed by 3 bases and the J gene end by 10 bases; junction bases not matched to a gene: 7. This CDR3 has 13 residues. Germline V gene sequence: CDR1 DFQATT, CDR2 SNEGSKA (reference sequence). DNA for the CDR3: TGCAGTGCTAGGGACAGGGGGCAATCCCACTACACCTTC. This codes for CSARDRGQSHYTF.